Shown below are 25 T cell receptor beta chains from a single sample sequenced in a study of CD8+CD57+ T cells in acquired aplastic anemia. Patients who underwent sequencing had shown CD8+CD57+ cell expansion by flow cytometry. Investigators profiled TCR beta VDJ and CDR3 from genomic DNA template. TCRdb independently ran MiXCR on the reads; one entry per CDR3 protein. Among roughly 500,000 distinct CDR3 sequences listed, approximately 32% were seen once. Sequences were obtained from sorted CD4+, CD8+, or CD8+CD57+ T cells (not recorded which) from PBMCs. Every receptor here comes from a human donor with aplastic anemia.

This clonotype has just a few counts. The V call is TRBV12-3 or TRBV12-4, the J call TRBJ2-6; TRBD1 agrees at 9 bases. After removal of 2 bases from V and 12 bases from J, the junction contained 8 bases not matched to a gene. The CDR3 is 15 amino acids. The CDR3: CASSLSMDRGSVLTF. CDR3 bases: TGTGCCAGCAGTTTAAGTATGGACAGGGGTTCCGTCCTGACTTTC.

The table lists this clonotype with many counts. The V call is TRBV2, the J call TRBJ1-1; tentative D call: TRBD1 (5 bases). The CDR3 spans 15 residues. Germline values: CDR1 SNHLY, CDR2 FYNNEI. The V gene lost 2 bases and the J gene lost 7 bases, with 17 bases spanning the gap. CDR3 sequence reads: CASSEYVGQDSEAFF. In nucleotides, the CDR3 is TGTGCCAGCAGTGAATACGTTGGTCAAGACAGTGAAGCTTTCTTT.

This clonotype was observed many times. This chain links TRBV7-2 with TRBJ1-5; D call uncertain. Germline CDR1 SGHTA, CDR2 FQGNSA. Trimming removed 2 bases from V and 2 bases from J, with 10 bases in between. The CDR3 runs 15 residues. The CDR3 spells CASSLTVWGNQPQHF. CDR3 DNA sequence: TGTGCCAGCAGCTTAACGGTGTGGGGCAATCAGCCCCAGCATTTT. The full variable domain, in which reference TRBV7-2 and TRBJ1-5 provide the parts outside the CDR3, is GAGVSQSPSNKVTEKGKDVELRCDPISGHTALYWYRQSLGQGLEFLIYFQGNSAPDKSGLPSDRFSAERTGGSVSTLTIQRTQQEDSAVYLCASSLTVWGNQPQHFGDGTRLSIL.

This clonotype has only a few counts. J is TRBJ1-4 and V is TRBV5-1; TRBD1 is a possible D gene (5 bases). The germline CDR1 and CDR2 sequences are SGHRS and YFSETQ. This CDR3 is 15 amino acids long. V shed 0 bases and J shed 8 bases, with 14 bases lying between them. This CDR3 reads CASSLGGRGGEKLFF. The CDR3 DNA reads TGCGCCAGCAGCTTGGGAGGAAGGGGAGGGGAAAAACTGTTTTTT.

V is TRBV9 and J is TRBJ1-3; TRBD1 might be the D (5 bases). V was cut by 4 bases and J by 2 bases, with 16 bases left in between. The CDR3 is 16 amino acids. From germline, CDR1 is SGDLS and CDR2 YYNGEE. DNA of the CDR3: TGTGCCAGCAGCCAAGTTACAGGACAAGCTGGAAACACCATATATTTT. Translating it yields CASSQVTGQAGNTIYF.

This clonotype was seen at least ten times. The rearrangement links TRBV7-9 to TRBJ2-3; D perhaps matches TRBD2 (5 bases). The CDR3 is made up of 16 amino acids. Per the germline V gene, CDR1 is SEHNR and CDR2 is FQNEAQ (reference sequence). Trimming took off 1 base at V and 3 bases at J, with 14 bases between the two ends. CDR3 sequence reads: CASSLGTGSGTDTQYF. The CDR3, as DNA: TGTGCCAGCAGCTTAGGCACGGGGAGTGGAACAGATACGCAGTATTTT.

V and J are TRBV15 and TRBJ1-6, with 10 bases that match TRBD1. CDR1 LNHNV and CDR2 YYDKDF come from the germline V gene (reference sequence). Losses at the gene ends were 2 bases for V and 9 bases for J; bases not matched to a gene: 1. The CDR3 runs 14 residues. This chain's CDR3 is CATSRRDRGSPLHF. Here the CDR3 DNA reads TGTGCCACCAGCAGACGGGACAGGGGTTCACCCCTCCACTTT.

This clonotype was found once. The chain carries TRBV2 and TRBJ1-5, with no clear D. The CDR3 extends over 15 amino acids. The V gene's germline CDR1 is SNHLY and CDR2 FYNNEI. V was trimmed by 8 bases and J by 7 bases, leaving 21 bases between them. CDR3 amino acids: CASSPPDPSAQPQHF. The CDR3 nucleotides are TGTGCCAGCTCACCACCGGACCCTTCGGCCCAGCCCCAGCATTTT.

This chain links TRBV2 with TRBJ1-6; the D gene is possibly TRBD1 (6 bases). The germline gives CDR1 SNHLY, CDR2 FYNNEI. V lost 10 bases and J 7 bases, leaving 17 bases between the germline ends. The CDR3 spans 14 residues. CDR3 in amino acids: CATRLHRENSPLHF. The CDR3 nucleotides read TGTGCCACCCGACTACACAGGGAGAATTCACCCCTCCACTTT.

For this clonotype: A much more abundant neighbour one base away suggests this may be a read error. The chain couples TRBV12-3 or TRBV12-4 to TRBJ1-2; 9 nucleotides agree with TRBD1. V was clipped by 5 bases and J by 13 bases; unmatched bases: 11. The CDR3 covers 13 residues. In DNA, the CDR3 is TGTGCCAGCAGTCCAAGACAGGGGGTACGCTGCACCTTC. Protein product: CASSPRQGVRCTF.

The chain joins TRBV12-3 or TRBV12-4 to TRBJ2-5; 8 bases align to TRBD1. The CDR3 totals 14 residues. V trimming: 6 bases; J trimming: 6 bases; junction bases outside the gene matches: 9. CDR3 sequence: CASRNTGGGKTQYF. CDR3 DNA sequence: TGTGCCAGCAGAAATACAGGGGGTGGGAAGACCCAGTACTTC.

The chain links TRBV2 to TRBJ2-6; D not certain. The germline V gene encodes CDR1 SNHLY and CDR2 FYNNEI. The CDR3 has 13 amino acids. The germline V and J ends were trimmed by 2 bases and 4 bases, with 3 bases remaining between them. The CDR3 coding sequence is TGTGCCAGCAGTGAACGGGGGGCCAACGTCCTGACTTTC. It codes for CASSERGANVLTF.

This clonotype was observed a handful of times. This chain links TRBV10-1 with TRBJ2-7; 8 positions match TRBD1. Per germline, CDR1 WNHNN and CDR2 SYGVQD (reference sequence). CDR3 length: 15 amino acids. Trimming at V came to 3 bases and at J to 2 bases, leaving 6 bases not matched to a gene. CDR3 bases: TGCGCCAGCAGTGATGGGACAGGTAGGGCCTACGAGCAGTACTTC. Translated: CASSDGTGRAYEQYF.

About this clonotype itself: Its ends do not fully match the called genes, so a read error is possible. CDR3 nucleotide sequence: TGCAGTGCCAGAGGACTTACCTCAGGGTCCTCTGGAAACACCATATATTTT. Protein product: CSARGLTSGSSGNTIYF. The V gene is TRBV20-1, the J gene TRBJ1-3; D is possibly TRBD1 (5 bases). Germline V lookup: CDR1 DFQATT, CDR2 SNEGSKA (reference sequence). This CDR3 has 17 residues.

This clonotype was picked up a small number of times. The chain is built from TRBV20-1 and TRBJ2-1; TRBD2 agrees at 10 bases. The CDR3 covers 17 residues. Germline V gives CDR1 DFQATT, CDR2 SNEGSKA (reference sequence). Germline trimming cut 4 bases from V and 1 base from J; bases unmatched to any gene: 10. The CDR3 protein is CSATTLLAGKSYNEQFF. The DNA of the CDR3 is TGCAGTGCTACGACGCTACTAGCGGGGAAGTCCTACAATGAGCAGTTCTTC.

Regarding this clonotype: A much larger clone differs by one base, so this may be a read error. The genes are TRBV20-1 and TRBJ1-2; 7 bases align to TRBD1. Trimming took 0 bases from V and 6 from J; bases not matched to a gene: 16. The CDR3 spans 17 residues. Germline V lookup: CDR1 DFQATT, CDR2 SNEGSKA (reference sequence). The CDR3 here is CSARDPILGGGAHGYTF. The CDR3 nucleotides read TGCAGTGCTAGAGACCCCATTTTAGGGGGCGGGGCGCATGGCTACACCTTC.

This clonotype turned up a few times. The junction departs from the called germline gene at one end, perhaps through a read error. This chain uses TRBV5-6 with TRBJ2-3; the D call may be TRBD1 or TRBD2 (5 bases each). The J call is doubtful: the DNA matches TRBJ2-7 better. Germline assignment: CDR1 SGHDT and CDR2 YYEEEE. There are 14 residues in the CDR3. DNA of the CDR3: TGTGCCGGCAGCGCCGGGACGCCGTCTACGAAGCAGTACTTC. Translated, it gives CAGSAGTPSTKQYF.

The chain joins TRBV9 to TRBJ2-7, with TRBD2 as a possible D gene (5 bases). This CDR3 region has 13 residues. The germline V gene has CDR1 SGDLS and CDR2 YYNGEE. V gave up 5 bases and J gave up 2 bases, with 11 bases separating them. The CDR3 coding sequence is TGTGCCAGCAGTTGGGGAGTCCCCTACGAGCAGTACTTC. This sequence encodes CASSWGVPYEQYF. Complete variable domain (other parts from reference TRBV9 and TRBJ2-7): DSGVTQTPKHLITATGQRVTLRCSPRSGDLSVYWYQQSLDQGLQFLIQYYNGEERAKGNILERFSAQQFPDLHSELNLSSLELGDSALYFCASSWGVPYEQYFGPGTRLTVT.

This clonotype occurred once. The chain employs TRBV24-1 and TRBJ1-5; D may be TRBD1 (5 bases). V dropped 3 bases and J dropped 5 bases, with 13 bases sitting between them. Germline values: CDR1 KGHDR, CDR2 SFDVKD. CDR3 length: 15 residues. CDR3 sequence reads: CATSDGGTAHQPQHF. CDR3 nucleotides: TGTGCCACCAGTGATGGGGGGACGGCCCATCAGCCCCAGCATTTT.

This clonotype has ten or more counts. V and J are TRBV7-2 and TRBJ1-6; D is unclear. V lost 5 bases, J lost 10 bases, and 12 bases lay in between. The CDR3 consists of 13 residues. Germline assignment: CDR1 SGHTA and CDR2 FQGNSA. CDR3 DNA sequence: TGTGCCAGCAGCCCCGACTACGCGTCACCCCTCCACTTT. Amino acids: CASSPDYASPLHF. The full variable domain, with the rest looked up from reference TRBV7-2 and TRBJ1-6, is GAGVSQSPSNKVTEKGKDVELRCDPISGHTALYWYRQSLGQGLEFLIYFQGNSAPDKSGLPSDRFSAERTGGSVSTLTIQRTQQEDSAVYLCASSPDYASPLHFGNGTRLTVT.

Ten or more counts support this clonotype. This sequence joins TRBV4-2 and TRBJ1-6, with D perhaps matching TRBD1 (5 bases). From germline, CDR1 is LGHNA and CDR2 YNFKEQ. Trimming removed 0 bases at V and 6 bases at J, with 15 bases between. This CDR3 contains 17 residues. The CDR3 region has the DNA TGTGCCAGCAGCCAAGATATGACAGCCGCGACTAATTCACCCCTCCACTTT. Translated, it gives CASSQDMTAATNSPLHF.

CDR3 nucleotide sequence: TGTGCCAGCAGCTTATTGGGGGAGACTGAAGCTTTCTTT. Its protein product is CASSLLGETEAFF. The chain joins TRBV7-2 to TRBJ1-1; TRBD1 might be the D (5 bases). Trimming took 2 bases from V and 5 from J, leaving 9 bases between them. This CDR3 has 13 amino acids. Germline-derived CDR1 and CDR2 are SGHTA and FQGNSA.

As for this clonotype: Its ends do not fully match the called genes, so a read error is possible. The chain uses TRBV10-3 and TRBJ2-7; no clear D gene. The CDR3 length is 13 residues. Germline V CDR1 and CDR2: ENHRY, SYGVKD. The CDR3 nucleotides are TGTGCCAGCAGTGATGGGCCGAATTACGAGCAGTACTTC. Protein sequence: CASSDGPNYEQYF.

The sample holds one count of this clonotype. The chain uses TRBV7-9 and TRBJ2-7; 8 nucleotides line up with TRBD2. The CDR3 extends over 14 amino acids. The germline V gene encodes CDR1 SEHNR and CDR2 FQNEAQ (reference sequence). V trimming: 3 bases; J trimming: 1 base; junction bases outside the gene matches: 2. CDR3 nucleotide sequence: TGTGCCAGCAGCTTTAGCGGGAATTCCTACGAGCAGTACGTC. This sequence encodes CASSFSGNSYEQYV.

This chain uses TRBV28 with TRBJ1-6; no firm D call. With 3 bases removed from V and 0 bases from J, the gap between germline ends came to 15 bases. Germline CDR1 and CDR2: MDHEN and SYDVKM. The CDR3 contains 18 residues. DNA for the CDR3: TGTGCCAGCAGTTTTGGGCACCGTCATAGCTCCTATAATTCACCCCTCCACTTT. Residues: CASSFGHRHSSYNSPLHF.